This T cell receptor beta chain was identified during a study of blood T cell repertoires in COVID-19. Study summary: Specimens from acute and convalescent COVID-19 originated in the United States, Italy and Spain.

A case of COVID-19 had been met by exposed participants within 2 weeks before study entry. With 0 bases removed from V and 1 base from J, the gap between germline ends came to 6 bases. Germline values: CDR1 SGHRS, CDR2 YFSETQ. CDR3 length: 14 residues. Produced via immunoSEQ multiplex PCR; TCRdb's table is partial and in-frame only. The data contain 200,000 to 250,000 clones, 88% of them singletons. Worth noting for this clone: The sample contains more than one DNA sequence encoding this CDR3.

Sequencing input: PBMCs or T cells enriched from blood (not recorded which). This chain joins TRBV5-1 and TRBJ2-3; D remains unclear. The receptor comes from a woman aged 25 to 39 who had been exposed to COVID-19. The CDR3: CASSLDSRTDTQYF. The CDR3 nucleotides read TGCGCCAGCAGCTTGGATAGCCGCACAGATACGCAGTATTTT.